This T cell receptor beta chain is drawn from a study of T cell changes during pregnancy in multiple sclerosis. The V and J ends lost 4 bases and 7 bases, in that order; junction bases with no gene match: 13. Germline loops: CDR1 SGHRS, CDR2 YFSETQ. The CDR3 sequence is 16 residues long. Measured with immunoSEQ multiplex PCR; TCRdb has only the in-frame clones, and not every one. The sample carries 70,000 to 95,000 clones, 80% to 95% recorded once. The source material was peripheral blood, sampled in the first trimester of pregnancy. The chain links TRBV5-1 to TRBJ2-1, with 8 bases fitting TRBD1. The receptor's source is a female donor with multiple sclerosis, enrolled in a pregnancy study. CDR3 protein: CASSASGGNMNNEQFF. CDR3 in DNA: TGCGCCAGCAGCGCGTCAGGGGGCAACATGAATAATGAGCAGTTCTTC.